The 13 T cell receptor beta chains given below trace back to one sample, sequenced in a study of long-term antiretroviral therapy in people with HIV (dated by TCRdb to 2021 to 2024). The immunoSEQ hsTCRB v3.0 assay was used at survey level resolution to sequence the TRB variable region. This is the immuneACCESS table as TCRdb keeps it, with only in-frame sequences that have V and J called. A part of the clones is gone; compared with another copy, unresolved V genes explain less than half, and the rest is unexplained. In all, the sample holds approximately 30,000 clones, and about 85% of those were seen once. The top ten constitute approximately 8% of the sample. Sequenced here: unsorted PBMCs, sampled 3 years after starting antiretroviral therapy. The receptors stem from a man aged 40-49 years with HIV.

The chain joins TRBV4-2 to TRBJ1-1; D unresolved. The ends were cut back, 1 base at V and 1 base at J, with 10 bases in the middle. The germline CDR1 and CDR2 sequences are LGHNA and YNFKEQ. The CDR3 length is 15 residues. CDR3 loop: CASSQVGFKNTEAFF. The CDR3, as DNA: TGTGCCAGCAGCCAAGTAGGATTTAAGAACACTGAAGCTTTCTTT.

In nucleotides, the CDR3 is TGTGCTAGTGGTTTGCTCCCGGATACAGAGACCCAGTACTTC. Protein sequence: CASGLLPDTETQYF. This chain links TRBV12-5 with TRBJ2-5, with D hard to call. Trimming took off 2 bases at V and 4 bases at J, with 11 bases between the two ends. Germline CDR1 and CDR2: LGHNT and FRNRAP. This CDR3 region has 14 residues.

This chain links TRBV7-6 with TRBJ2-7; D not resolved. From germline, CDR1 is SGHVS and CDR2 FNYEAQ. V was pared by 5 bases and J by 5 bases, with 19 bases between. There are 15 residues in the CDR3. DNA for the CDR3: TGTGCCAGCAGCCAAACGGACGGCAGAACTCACGAGCAGTACTTC. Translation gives CASSQTDGRTHEQYF.

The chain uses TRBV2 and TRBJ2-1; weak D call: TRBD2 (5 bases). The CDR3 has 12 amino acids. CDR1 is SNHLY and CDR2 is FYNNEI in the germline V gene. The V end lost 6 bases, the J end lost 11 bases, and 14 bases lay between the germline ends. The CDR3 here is CASRALGIKQFF. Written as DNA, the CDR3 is TGTGCCAGCAGGGCACTAGGGATAAAGCAGTTCTTC. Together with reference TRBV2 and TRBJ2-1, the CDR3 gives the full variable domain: EPEVTQTPSHQVTQMGQEVILRCVPISNHLYFYWYRQILGQKVEFLVSFYNNEISEKSEIFDDQFSVERPDGSNFTLKIRSTKLEDSAMYFCASRALGIKQFFGPGTRLTVL.

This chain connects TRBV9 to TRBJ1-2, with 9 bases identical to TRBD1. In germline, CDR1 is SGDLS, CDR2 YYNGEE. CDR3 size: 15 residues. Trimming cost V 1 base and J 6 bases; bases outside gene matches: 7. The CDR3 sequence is CASSVIRDRVNGYTF. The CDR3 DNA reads TGTGCCAGCAGCGTAATAAGGGACAGGGTTAATGGCTACACCTTC.

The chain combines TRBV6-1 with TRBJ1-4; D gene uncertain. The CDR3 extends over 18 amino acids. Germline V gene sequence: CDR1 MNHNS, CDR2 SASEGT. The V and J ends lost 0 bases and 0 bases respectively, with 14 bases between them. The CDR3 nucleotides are TGTGCCAGCAGTGAAGCCCTTCGCCAGGCCTCAACTAATGAAAAACTGTTTTTT. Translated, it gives CASSEALRQASTNEKLFF.

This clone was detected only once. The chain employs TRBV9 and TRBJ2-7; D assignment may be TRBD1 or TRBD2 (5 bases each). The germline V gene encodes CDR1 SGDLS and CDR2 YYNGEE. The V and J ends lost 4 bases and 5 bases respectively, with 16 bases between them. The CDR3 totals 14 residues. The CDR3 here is CASSLRGDSHEQYF. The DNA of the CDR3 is TGTGCCAGCAGCCTCCGGGGCGACTCGCACGAGCAGTACTTC.

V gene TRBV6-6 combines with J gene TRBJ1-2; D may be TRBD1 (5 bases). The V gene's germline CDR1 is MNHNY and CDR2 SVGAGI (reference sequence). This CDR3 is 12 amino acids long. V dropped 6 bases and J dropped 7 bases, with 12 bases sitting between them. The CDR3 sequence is CASSWPGGGYTF. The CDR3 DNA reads TGTGCCAGCAGCTGGCCGGGGGGTGGCTACACCTTC.

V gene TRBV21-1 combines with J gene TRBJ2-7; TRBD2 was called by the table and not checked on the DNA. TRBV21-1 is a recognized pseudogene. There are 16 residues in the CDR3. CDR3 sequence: CASRGGGGEQEHEQYF. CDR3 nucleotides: TGTGCCAGCAGGGGAGGTGGCGGGGAACAAGAGCACGAGCAGTACTTC.

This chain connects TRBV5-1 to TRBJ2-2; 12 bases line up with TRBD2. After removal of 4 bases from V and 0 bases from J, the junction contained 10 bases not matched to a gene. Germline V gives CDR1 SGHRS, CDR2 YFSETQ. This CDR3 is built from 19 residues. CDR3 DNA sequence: TGCGCCAGCAGCCCATTTCTAACTAGCGGGGGGACGAACACCGGGGAGCTGTTTTTT. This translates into CASSPFLTSGGTNTGELFF.

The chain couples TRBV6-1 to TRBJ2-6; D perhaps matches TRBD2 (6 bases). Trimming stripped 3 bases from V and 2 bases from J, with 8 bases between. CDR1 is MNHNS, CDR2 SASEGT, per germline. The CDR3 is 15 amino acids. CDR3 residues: CASSETGAGANVLTF. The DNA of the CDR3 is TGTGCCAGCAGTGAGACGGGGGCTGGGGCCAACGTCCTGACTTTC.

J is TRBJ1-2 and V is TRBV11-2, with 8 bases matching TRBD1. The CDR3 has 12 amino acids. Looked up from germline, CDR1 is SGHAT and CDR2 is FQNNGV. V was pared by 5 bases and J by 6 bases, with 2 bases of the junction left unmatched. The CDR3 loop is CASSPDRDGYTF. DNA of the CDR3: TGTGCCAGCAGCCCGGACAGGGATGGCTACACCTTC.

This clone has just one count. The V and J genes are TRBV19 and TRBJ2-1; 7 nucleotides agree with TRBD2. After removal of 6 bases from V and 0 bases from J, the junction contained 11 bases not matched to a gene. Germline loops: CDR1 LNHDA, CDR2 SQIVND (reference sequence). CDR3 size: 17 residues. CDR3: CASSMWGWEGSYNEQFF. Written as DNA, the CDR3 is TGTGCCAGTAGCATGTGGGGGTGGGAGGGCTCCTACAATGAGCAGTTCTTC.